This entry describes one TCR beta chain. Its target is unknown. Patients with autoimmune history or systemic immunosuppression were excluded. Researchers took blood at baseline, on cycle 4 day 1, and on cycle 7 day 1. V was clipped by 0 bases and J by 7 bases; unmatched bases: 11. The germline CDR1 and CDR2 sequences are MNHEY and SVGAGI. The CDR3 has 16 amino acids. The sample belongs to a study of OX40 agonist ivuxolimab in advanced cancers. Notes on the study in general: Also present in some nonresponders was a low level of normalized T-cell clonal expansion. At 0.1 to 3.0 mg/kg, clonal expansion of CD4+ and CD8+ blood T cells had occurred by week 6.

Sequenced by immunoSEQ multiplex PCR; TCRdb stores in-frame clones only, minus some. The table has about 48,000 clones, approximately 84% seen once. Sequenced here: CD4+ or CD8+ T cells sorted from blood, sampled in a trial of the OX40 agonist ivuxolimab. This chain links TRBV6-5 with TRBJ1-2, with TRBD1 matching 7 bases. The sequence was obtained from an adult with an advanced solid tumor such as melanoma, head and neck, liver or kidney cancer. This CDR3 is CASSYSRGGAWTGYTF. Here the CDR3 DNA reads TGTGCCAGCAGTTACTCGAGAGGGGGCGCTTGGACTGGCTACACCTTC.